A selection of T cell receptor beta chains follows, all from one sample in a study of CXCR3-negative and CXCR3-positive naive CD8 T cells. TCRdb re-called the 5' RACE reads and gives one entry per CDR3 protein, without DNA. This sample's clone table lists some 41,000 distinct CDR3 sequences. Material: naive CXCR3- CD8+ T cells from blood. The receptors originated from a human donor in good health. Some clones in this sample may be carry-over from other donors' samples. The CDR3 runs from the conserved cysteine through the conserved F or W.

TRBJ2-1	TRBV27	13	CASSSGGPNEQFF
TRBJ2-6	TRBV12-5	16	CASGLDRVSGANVLTF
TRBJ2-7	TRBV25-1	15	CASSDWAGGSYEQYF
TRBJ2-7	TRBV6-5	17	CASSYSIIRTGPYEQYF
TRBJ2-1	TRBV6-2/TRBV6-3	16	CASRPDVDPKGNEQFF
TRBJ2-1	TRBV29-1	12	CSPKGGAGEQFF
TRBJ1-2	TRBV4-3	13	CASSQVRFYGYTF
TRBJ1-1	TRBV6-5	16	CASSYFYREEATEAFF
TRBJ2-5	TRBV4-1	16	CASSQVLLGSQETQYF
TRBJ2-1	TRBV6-4	16	CASSDRSGGTYNEQFF
TRBJ2-2	TRBV29-1	15	CSVEGRTGRTGELFF
TRBJ2-2	TRBV10-2	16	CASISQGTSRPGELFF
TRBJ2-7	TRBV29-1	16	CSVEDRGDRGVYEQYF
TRBJ1-6	TRBV4-3	17	CASSQDTGSTYNSPLHF
TRBJ2-2	TRBV7-8	13	CASSGTHTGELFF